In its sample, the clone carrying this T cell receptor (beta chain) was seen a few times. V lost 5 bases and J lost 1; bases outside the gene matches: 4. The germline CDR1 and CDR2 sequences are MDHEN and SYDVKM. The CDR3 length is 14 residues. In the original workflow: Reference gene primer amplification gave nucleated cell count estimates. Libraries were prepared by immunoSEQ multiplex PCR; TCRdb keeps only in-frame clonotypes and omits some of them. V and J calls and clone size are given by that table; D and trimming were obtained from the DNA. The table includes about 160,000 clones, 75% to 85% detected once. These data belong to a study of blood T cell repertoires in COVID-19. Study-wide context: Donors in the United States, Italy and Spain gave samples during acute or convalescent COVID-19. Sources were T cells, B-cell-depleted T cells, or PBMCs; the material itself was cDNA or gDNA.

The sequenced sample consisted of peripheral blood. V usage is TRBV28 and J usage is TRBJ2-7, with 8 bases fitting TRBD1. The TCR was taken from a human donor in a cohort sampled during active COVID-19. CDR3 protein: CASSRTGKSYEQYF. As DNA, the CDR3 is TGTGCCAGCAGTCGGACAGGGAAATCCTACGAGCAGTACTTC.